This passage covers 25 T cell receptor beta chains from one sample sequenced in a study of T cell repertoires in cytomegalovirus infection. Via MiXCR, TCRdb re-called the reads, giving one row per CDR3 protein. The sample has more than 40,000 distinct CDR3 sequences; roughly 20% are singletons. No antigen has been identified for these receptors. This sample comprised CD8+ T cells from cultured PBMCs, obtained from culture after CMV antigen stimulation. The receptors stem from a human donor in good health (CMV status not recorded). Some clones in this sample may be carry-over from other donors' samples.

This clonotype was seen a handful of times. The rearrangement uses TRBV7-2 and TRBJ2-2, with no clear D. V lost 1 base, J lost 6 bases, and 3 bases lay in between. The CDR3 runs 12 residues. Looked up from germline, CDR1 is SGHTA and CDR2 is FQGNSA. The CDR3 DNA is TGTGCCAGCAGCTTAGGGGCCGGGGAGCTGTTTTTT. Residues: CASSLGAGELFF.

The CDR3 region is CASSLRLAYEQFF. In DNA, the CDR3 is TGTGCCAGCAGCTTAAGACTAGCATATGAGCAGTTCTTC. The V and J genes are TRBV7-2 and TRBJ2-1, with TRBD2 matching over 7 bases. The CDR3 extends over 13 amino acids. Germline V CDR1 and CDR2: SGHTA, FQGNSA. With 2 bases clipped from V and 8 bases from J, the junction kept 3 bases outside the gene matches.

The rearrangement uses TRBV9 and TRBJ2-5, with TRBD1 as a possible D gene (6 bases). V gave up 0 bases and J gave up 1 base, with 10 bases separating them. Looked up from germline, CDR1 is SGDLS and CDR2 is YYNGEE. The CDR3 loop spans 15 amino acids. DNA for the CDR3: TGTGCCAGCAGCGTAGAGGGGGTCCTCCAAGAGACCCAGTACTTC. This sequence encodes CASSVEGVLQETQYF.

This chain joins TRBV7-6 and TRBJ1-1, with D possibly matching TRBD1 (5 bases). Trimming took off 5 bases at V and 5 bases at J, with 12 bases between the two ends. The length of the CDR3 is 13 residues. Germline lookup yields CDR1 SGHVS and CDR2 FNYEAQ. The CDR3 here is CASSQGVGTEAFF. The CDR3 DNA is TGTGCCAGCAGCCAGGGAGTGGGTACTGAAGCTTTCTTT.

V and J are TRBV5-6 and TRBJ1-1, with a possible D match to TRBD1 (6 bases). Trimming left V 4 bases short and J 3 bases short, with 16 bases between. Per germline, CDR1 SGHDT and CDR2 YYEEEE. The CDR3 consists of 15 residues. CDR3 bases: TGTGCCAGCAGCCCCCGGGGGGGCTTGGACACTGAAGCTTTCTTT. It specifies CASSPRGGLDTEAFF. Together with reference TRBV5-6 and TRBJ1-1, the CDR3 gives the full variable domain: DAGVTQSPTHLIKTRGQQVTLRCSPKSGHDTVSWYQQALGQGPQFIFQYYEEEERQRGNFPDRFSGHQFPNYSSELNVNALLLGDSALYLCASSPRGGLDTEAFFGQGTRLTVV.

The CDR3 DNA is TGTGCCAGTAGTATATCGGAAGCCTCCTACACCGGGGAGCTGTTTTTT. The encoded protein is CASSISEASYTGELFF. This chain uses TRBV19 with TRBJ2-2; D is undetermined. The V gene lost 2 bases and the J gene lost 3 bases, with 13 bases spanning the gap. The CDR3 is made up of 16 amino acids. Per germline, CDR1 LNHDA and CDR2 SQIVND (reference sequence).

This chain joins TRBV2 and TRBJ1-2; possible D gene TRBD1, 5 bases. The CDR3 runs to 13 residues. Deletions cut 3 bases from V and 8 bases from J, with 13 bases between. Germline V gene sequence: CDR1 SNHLY, CDR2 FYNNEI. CDR3 protein: CASSEPRGLGYTF. CDR3 nucleotide sequence: TGTGCCAGCAGTGAGCCAAGGGGTCTAGGCTACACCTTC.

The V call is TRBV7-2, the J call TRBJ2-1; D might be TRBD1 or TRBD2, each matching 5 bases. This CDR3 spans 14 amino acids. Germline V gene data show CDR1 as SGHTA and CDR2 as FQGNSA. Trimming removed 7 bases at V and 8 bases at J, with 18 bases between. The DNA for the CDR3 is TGTGCCAGCACCCAGAGGGTACGGGGCCATGAGCAGTTCTTC. Amino acids: CASTQRVRGHEQFF.

This clonotype was counted a few times. The chain combines TRBV5-4 with TRBJ2-1; no firm D call. The germline V gene encodes CDR1 SGHNT and CDR2 YYREEE (reference sequence). Trimming took 0 bases from V and 5 from J, leaving 3 bases between them. The CDR3 loop spans 12 amino acids. The CDR3 sequence is CASSLGDNEQFF. CDR3 DNA: TGTGCCAGCAGCTTGGGCGACAATGAGCAGTTCTTC. Complete variable domain (other parts from reference TRBV5-4 and TRBJ2-1): ETGVTQSPTHLIKTRGQQVTLRCSSQSGHNTVSWYQQALGQGPQFIFQYYREEENGRGNFPPRFSGLQFPNYSSELNVNALELDDSALYLCASSLGDNEQFFGPGTRLTVL.

The rearrangement joins TRBV7-8 to TRBJ2-1; possible D gene TRBD2, 6 bases. The CDR3 runs 16 residues. V was shortened by 2 bases and J by 10 bases, with 21 bases between the two germline ends. Looked up from germline, CDR1 is SGHVS and CDR2 is FQNEAQ. CDR3 bases: TGTGCCAGCAGCTTATTTTCCGGGACTGGGGTTGAGGAGCAGTTCTTC. It specifies CASSLFSGTGVEEQFF.

This clonotype appeared once. The chain uses TRBV6-2 or TRBV6-3 and TRBJ2-3, with 8 bases fitting TRBD2. The CDR3 length is 17 residues. From germline, CDR1 is MNHEY and CDR2 SVGEGT. V shed 2 bases, J shed 2 bases, and the junction held 9 bases outside the gene matches. CDR3 sequence: CASSYHPPGGDTDTQYF. In nucleotides, the CDR3 is TGTGCCAGCAGTTACCACCCGCCGGGGGGGGACACAGATACGCAGTATTTT.

The chain recombines TRBV7-6 with TRBJ2-7; 8 bases fit TRBD1. V was clipped by 1 base and J by 5 bases; unmatched bases: 4. CDR3 length: 14 residues. Germline values: CDR1 SGHVS, CDR2 FNYEAQ. The CDR3 region is CASSLGQGRNEQYF. In nucleotides, the CDR3 is TGTGCCAGCAGCTTAGGACAGGGGCGCAACGAGCAGTACTTC.

This chain uses TRBV6-2 or TRBV6-3 with TRBJ2-1; D uncertain. Trimming left V 2 bases short and J 4 bases short, with 6 bases between. Germline CDR1 reads MNHEY; CDR2 reads SVGEGT. There are 13 residues in the CDR3. The CDR3 DNA is TGTGCCAGCAGTTACGTCATTTACAATGAGCAGTTCTTC. This codes for CASSYVIYNEQFF.

The rearrangement uses TRBV6-5 and TRBJ2-7, with unresolved D. Trimming cost V 4 bases and J 0 bases, with 10 bases left between them. The CDR3 covers 14 residues. CDR1 and CDR2 (germline): MNHEY, SVGAGI. CDR3 DNA: TGTGCCAGCAGTTCCTCGGGCTTCTCCTACGAGCAGTACTTC. Translation: CASSSSGFSYEQYF.

In this sample, this clonotype turned up once. The CDR3 sequence: CASSSYRDTTTGGYTF. CDR3 DNA sequence: TGTGCCAGCAGCTCCTACCGGGACACGACCACGGGGGGCTACACCTTC. The rearrangement joins TRBV7-6 to TRBJ1-2; possibly TRBD1 for D (6 bases). The CDR3 sequence is 16 residues long. Per the germline V gene, CDR1 is SGHVS and CDR2 is FNYEAQ. V was clipped by 4 bases and J by 8 bases, with 23 bases between them.

V usage is TRBV6-5 and J usage is TRBJ1-1; the match to TRBD1 covers 9 bases. Looked up from germline, CDR1 is MNHEY and CDR2 is SVGAGI. The trim removed 6 bases at V and 4 bases at J, leaving 3 bases unmatched. The CDR3 runs 13 residues. In DNA form, the CDR3 reads TGTGCCAGCAGGACAGGGGGTGTCACTGAAGCTTTCTTT. The encoded protein is CASRTGGVTEAFF.

This clonotype was found many times. The genes are TRBV7-8 and TRBJ2-3; D is undetermined. In germline, CDR1 is SGHVS, CDR2 FQNEAQ. V gave up 1 base and J gave up 4 bases, with 3 bases separating them. The CDR3 sequence is 12 residues long. CDR3 sequence: CASSLEADTQYF. The CDR3 DNA reads TGTGCCAGCAGCTTAGAGGCAGATACGCAGTATTTT.

The V gene is TRBV19, the J gene TRBJ1-5; D is undetermined. Per germline, CDR1 LNHDA and CDR2 SQIVND (reference sequence). The V end lost 10 bases, the J end lost 2 bases, and 12 bases lay between the germline ends. The CDR3 is 13 residues long. In DNA form, the CDR3 reads TGTGCCACCTCTTGGGGTGGCAATCAGCCCCAGCATTTT. This gives the protein CATSWGGNQPQHF.

This chain links TRBV28 with TRBJ1-1; the D gene is possibly TRBD1 (6 bases). V was shortened by 6 bases and J by 4 bases, with 18 bases between the two germline ends. Germline CDR1 and CDR2: MDHEN and SYDVKM. This CDR3 contains 15 residues. CDR3 sequence (DNA): TGTGCCAGCAGGGACCTCAGGGGCGGGGGCACTGAAGCTTTCTTT. It specifies CASRDLRGGGTEAFF.

This clonotype was seen a few times. CDR3 bases: TGTGCCAGCAGCCTCTTGACCGGGACAGGGAACACTGAAGCTTTCTTT. It translates to CASSLLTGTGNTEAFF. The chain has TRBV6-2 or TRBV6-3 and TRBJ1-1, with 8 bases that match TRBD1. The CDR3 has 16 residues. V dropped 6 bases and J dropped 1; count of bases not matched to a gene: 10. Germline V gene lookup returns CDR1 MNHEY and CDR2 SVGEGT.

Ten or more counts support this clonotype. J is TRBJ1-5 and V is TRBV7-2, with D maybe TRBD1 (5 bases). V was cut by 2 bases and J by 10 bases, with 15 bases left in between. Looked up from germline, CDR1 is SGHTA and CDR2 is FQGNSA. This CDR3 has 14 amino acids. In nucleotides, the CDR3 is TGTGCCAGCAGCTTATGGGACGATATCTCTCCCCAGCATTTT. Translated, it gives CASSLWDDISPQHF.

The genes are TRBV12-3 or TRBV12-4 and TRBJ1-2, with TRBD1 matching over 7 bases. The CDR3 contains 17 residues. V was clipped by 6 bases and J by 3 bases; unmatched bases: 16. In DNA form, the CDR3 reads TGTGCCAGCAGGGGCCGAGGACAGGTCTTCACGGACTATGGCTACACCTTC. It codes for CASRGRGQVFTDYGYTF.

A word on this clonotype: Compared with germline, one end of the junction differs, possibly owing to a read error. The J gene is TRBJ2-7, the V gene TRBV5-6, with 8 positions matching TRBD1. The V gene's germline CDR1 is SGHDT and CDR2 YYEEEE. The CDR3 is 14 amino acids. The CDR3 spells CASSLGDRTLTRSF. The CDR3 coding sequence is TGTGCCAGCAGCTTGGGGGACAGGACTCTAACGCGAAGCTTC.

This clonotype was seen a few times. The chain recombines TRBV9 with TRBJ2-1; 9 nucleotides match TRBD1. The CDR3 is made up of 16 amino acids. Germline V gene lookup returns CDR1 SGDLS and CDR2 YYNGEE. With 3 bases clipped from V and 6 bases from J, the junction kept 10 bases outside the gene matches. The CDR3 loop is CASSELGTGWRNEQFF. The CDR3 region has the DNA TGTGCCAGCAGCGAACTGGGGACAGGGTGGCGCAATGAGCAGTTCTTC.

The chain recombines TRBV7-6 with TRBJ2-7; 7 bases agree with TRBD2. The CDR3 has 16 residues. With 1 base clipped from V and 0 bases from J, the junction kept 6 bases outside the gene matches. Germline lookup yields CDR1 SGHVS and CDR2 FNYEAQ. The chain's CDR3 is CASSLEGREYSYEQYF. The CDR3 DNA is TGTGCCAGCAGCTTAGAGGGGCGGGAGTACTCCTACGAGCAGTACTTC.